Sequencing of this T cell receptor (beta chain) was carried out in a study of vaccination effects on CD4 cells after COVID-19. Study-level results: Early post-infection timepoints were absent, and convalescent patients were few. Clonal contraction was marked in infection- and vaccine-induced clones late after vaccination.

Some clones are missing from TCRdb's copy, which holds only in-frame ones; the method was immunoSEQ multiplex PCR. The data show 60,000 to 65,000 clones, with 70% to 85% seen just once and approximately 3.7% held by the top ten. This clone was recorded only once. Its cognate antigen is unknown. Peptide-pool stimulation followed by sequencing identified expanded antigen-specific CD4+ clonotypes in the ViraFEST assay. With more than 9 days of culture completed, CD4+ T cells were isolated. No vaccinee had earlier SARS-CoV-2 infection, and nucleocapsid antibodies were negative. Supplemented with around 9.3 IU/ml IL-2 and 10 ug/ml peptides, fewer than 2.5 million PBMC per well were kept in culture. Researchers swapped half the medium for IL-2 medium on both days 3 and 7. This sample comprised CD4+ T cells from PBMCs cultured with HCoV-OC43 spike peptides, obtained before COVID-19 vaccination. The subset was: HCoV-OC43 spike overlapping peptide pool stimulation. This receptor was taken from a human donor who received a COVID-19 vaccine.

The CDR3 here is CASGRPNTEAFF. In DNA form, the CDR3 reads TGTGCCAGTGGACGGCCAAACACTGAAGCTTTCTTT. The rearrangement joins TRBV19 to TRBJ1-1; no firm D call. The CDR3 covers 12 residues. Germline CDR1 is LNHDA and CDR2 is SQIVND (reference sequence). V was clipped by 8 bases and J by 2 bases, with 9 bases between them.